This is a list of T cell receptor beta chains from one sample in a study of blood T cell repertoires in COVID-19. Generated by immunoSEQ multiplex PCR, the TCRdb table keeps only in-frame clones and is missing some. The sample carries about 70,000 clones, around three quarters recorded once. Sequenced sample: peripheral blood. Source of these receptors: an elderly woman with active or convalescent COVID-19. CDR3s include the opening cysteine and the closing phenylalanine or tryptophan. A D gene is named only where the DNA matches it firmly. Rows give clone size only sometimes, using once, few, many, or a class for an expanded clone.

cdr3_nt: TGTGCCACCAGTGATCGCTGGGACAGGGTTGCCTACGAGCAGTACTTC
cdr3_aa: CATSDRWDRVAYEQYF
j_call: TRBJ2-7
v_call: TRBV24-1
d_call: TRBD1
clone_size: .

cdr3_nt: TGTGCCAGCAGCGTAGGGGCTAGCGGGGGGCTCACAGATACGCAGTATTTT
cdr3_aa: CASSVGASGGLTDTQYF
j_call: TRBJ2-3
v_call: TRBV9
d_call: TRBD2
clone_size: once

cdr3_nt: TGTGCCAGCAGTGAGGACAGGACATTCGAGACCCAGTACTTC
cdr3_aa: CASSEDRTFETQYF
j_call: TRBJ2-5
v_call: TRBV6-1
d_call: TRBD1
clone_size: .

cdr3_nt: TGTGCCACCAGCAGAGTGGCGGGGGACTACGCTGGGGATGAGCAGTTCTTC
cdr3_aa: CATSRVAGDYAGDEQFF
j_call: TRBJ2-1
v_call: TRBV15
d_call: TRBD2
clone_size: .

cdr3_nt: TGTGCCAGCAGCTTAGCGGGGACAGGGTCCGACGAGCAGTACTTC
cdr3_aa: CASSLAGTGSDEQYF
j_call: TRBJ2-7
v_call: TRBV7-2
d_call: TRBD1
clone_size: few

cdr3_nt: TGTGCCAGCAGCTTAGGTGGAGAGGAGTCACCCCTCCACTTT
cdr3_aa: CASSLGGEESPLHF
j_call: TRBJ1-6
v_call: TRBV7-6
d_call: .
clone_size: .

cdr3_nt: TGTGCCAGCCATGAGGGGGGGCCCCCCTCGGTCTACGAGCAGTACTTC
cdr3_aa: CASHEGGPPSVYEQYF
j_call: TRBJ2-7
v_call: TRBV21-1
d_call: .
clone_size: .

cdr3_nt: TGCGCCAGCAGCCGCCCCGGACAGGGGACTATGAGGAAACTGTTTTTT
cdr3_aa: CASSRPGQGTMRKLFF
j_call: TRBJ1-4
v_call: TRBV4-1
d_call: TRBD1
clone_size: .

cdr3_nt: TGTGCCAGCAGCTTAGGGTTGCAGGGGAATTCACCCCTCCACTTT
cdr3_aa: CASSLGLQGNSPLHF
j_call: TRBJ1-6
v_call: TRBV7-2
d_call: .
clone_size: .

cdr3_nt: TGCGCCAGCAGCCATCCAGCGGGGGGGCCGAAGACCCAGTACTTC
cdr3_aa: CASSHPAGGPKTQYF
j_call: TRBJ2-5
v_call: TRBV4-1
d_call: TRBD2
clone_size: .

cdr3_nt: TGTGCCAGCAGTTACTCGGCTTCGGAAGCTTTCTTT
cdr3_aa: CASSYSASEAFF
j_call: TRBJ1-1
v_call: TRBV6-6
d_call: .
clone_size: .

cdr3_nt: TGTGCCAGCAGTTTAGGACACCACTATGGCTACACCTTC
cdr3_aa: CASSLGHHYGYTF
j_call: TRBJ1-2
v_call: TRBV12-3/TRBV12-4
d_call: .
clone_size: .

cdr3_nt: TGTGCCAGCAGGGGGGCAGGGGGCCCCTATGGCTACACCTTC
cdr3_aa: CASRGAGGPYGYTF
j_call: TRBJ1-2
v_call: TRBV27
d_call: TRBD1
clone_size: .

cdr3_nt: TGTGCCAGCAGTTCGGGACTAGCGGTATACAATGAGCAGTTCTTC
cdr3_aa: CASSSGLAVYNEQFF
j_call: TRBJ2-1
v_call: TRBV27
d_call: TRBD2
clone_size: .

cdr3_nt: TGTGCCAGCAGCCGAGGAGAGAATCAGCCCCAGCATTTT
cdr3_aa: CASSRGENQPQHF
j_call: TRBJ1-5
v_call: TRBV6-5
d_call: .
clone_size: .

cdr3_nt: TGCAGCGTTGAACGAAAGGGGAGGTGGACTGAAGCTTTCTTT
cdr3_aa: CSVERKGRWTEAFF
j_call: TRBJ1-1
v_call: TRBV29-1
d_call: .
clone_size: .

cdr3_nt: TGTGCCAGCAGACCCTTCGGGAGGGGGATGGAGACCCAGTACTTC
cdr3_aa: CASRPFGRGMETQYF
j_call: TRBJ2-5
v_call: TRBV7-2
d_call: TRBD2
clone_size: once

cdr3_nt: TGTGCCAGCAGTTACCGATCGACAGGGTTATTCTACGAGCAGTACTTC
cdr3_aa: CASSYRSTGLFYEQYF
j_call: TRBJ2-7
v_call: TRBV6-2/TRBV6-3
d_call: TRBD1
clone_size: .

cdr3_nt: TGTGCCAGCAGTTACTGGCAGGACACGGAGCAGTACTTC
cdr3_aa: CASSYWQDTEQYF
j_call: TRBJ2-7
v_call: TRBV6-2/TRBV6-3
d_call: .
clone_size: few

cdr3_nt: TGCGCCAGCAGCTTCAGGGTTCAAAACTCCTACAATGAGCAGTTCTTC
cdr3_aa: CASSFRVQNSYNEQFF
j_call: TRBJ2-1
v_call: TRBV5-1
d_call: .
clone_size: .

cdr3_nt: TGCGCCAGCAGTGGCAGGGTGGCCGGGGAGCTGTTTTTT
cdr3_aa: CASSGRVAGELFF
j_call: TRBJ2-2
v_call: TRBV5-1
d_call: .
clone_size: .

cdr3_nt: TGTGCCACCAGCAAAGTTGACAGTTACGAGCAGTACTTC
cdr3_aa: CATSKVDSYEQYF
j_call: TRBJ2-7
v_call: TRBV15
d_call: .
clone_size: .

cdr3_nt: TGCGCCAGCTGGGGAGGCGAGCAGTACTTC
cdr3_aa: CASWGGEQYF
j_call: TRBJ2-7
v_call: TRBV10-2
d_call: .
clone_size: once

cdr3_nt: TGTGCCAGCACCAGAGACGGGACAGACTATGGCTACACCTTC
cdr3_aa: CASTRDGTDYGYTF
j_call: TRBJ1-2
v_call: TRBV7-2
d_call: TRBD1
clone_size: many

cdr3_nt: TGTAAGGCAGGGGGTGGAGATACGCAGTATTTT
cdr3_aa: CKAGGGDTQYF
j_call: TRBJ2-3
v_call: TRBV7-3
d_call: TRBD1
clone_size: .

cdr3_nt: TGTGCCAGCAGCGTAGAGCCTAGCGGGAACACAGATACGCAGTATTTT
cdr3_aa: CASSVEPSGNTDTQYF
j_call: TRBJ2-3
v_call: TRBV9
d_call: TRBD2
clone_size: .

cdr3_nt: TGTGCCAGTAGTAGCGACAGGGTGAACTATGGCTACACCTTC
cdr3_aa: CASSSDRVNYGYTF
j_call: TRBJ1-2
v_call: TRBV19
d_call: TRBD1
clone_size: .

cdr3_nt: TGCGCCAGCAGCCAAGATAGGGGACTTCCCACCGGGGAGCTGTTTTTT
cdr3_aa: CASSQDRGLPTGELFF
j_call: TRBJ2-2
v_call: TRBV4-3
d_call: .
clone_size: .

cdr3_nt: TGTGCCAGCAGCTTTTTAGGAGATGGCTACACCTTC
cdr3_aa: CASSFLGDGYTF
j_call: TRBJ1-2
v_call: TRBV5-6
d_call: .
clone_size: .

cdr3_nt: TGTGCCAGCTCACCCGGACAGGGCTATGGCTACACCTTC
cdr3_aa: CASSPGQGYGYTF
j_call: TRBJ1-2
v_call: TRBV18
d_call: TRBD1
clone_size: .

cdr3_nt: TGCGCCAGCAGCCAAGGCGGAGGGGAGACCCAGTACTTC
cdr3_aa: CASSQGGGETQYF
j_call: TRBJ2-5
v_call: TRBV4-1
d_call: .
clone_size: .

cdr3_nt: TGTGCCAGCCGTGCTTCCAGGGGGCGAATCGGGGAGCTGTTTTTT
cdr3_aa: CASRASRGRIGELFF
j_call: TRBJ2-2
v_call: TRBV2
d_call: TRBD1
clone_size: .

cdr3_nt: TGTGCCAGCAGTTTGTACAGGGAATACGAGCAGTACTTC
cdr3_aa: CASSLYREYEQYF
j_call: TRBJ2-7
v_call: TRBV27
d_call: .
clone_size: .

cdr3_nt: TGTGCCAGCAGCTACGGGACTAGCGTCTACAATGAGCAGTTCTTC
cdr3_aa: CASSYGTSVYNEQFF
j_call: TRBJ2-1
v_call: TRBV5-8
d_call: TRBD2
clone_size: .

cdr3_nt: TGTGCCAGCAGCGAACAGGCCTACGAGCAGTACTTC
cdr3_aa: CASSEQAYEQYF
j_call: TRBJ2-7
v_call: TRBV6-6
d_call: .
clone_size: few

cdr3_nt: TGTGCCACCGGACGGGACAGGGGAGCGTATGGCTACACCTTC
cdr3_aa: CATGRDRGAYGYTF
j_call: TRBJ1-2
v_call: TRBV15
d_call: TRBD1
clone_size: .

cdr3_nt: TGTGCCAGCAGCTTAAGAGGAGACAGGGGGCGAAACTATGGCTACACCTTC
cdr3_aa: CASSLRGDRGRNYGYTF
j_call: TRBJ1-2
v_call: TRBV7-9
d_call: TRBD1
clone_size: .

cdr3_nt: TGCGCCAGCAGCCAAGATTATGGAGGGGAACAGTCCCAGCATTTT
cdr3_aa: CASSQDYGGEQSQHF
j_call: TRBJ1-5
v_call: TRBV4-3
d_call: .
clone_size: .

cdr3_nt: TGCGCCAGCAGCTTGAGGGGGTCAGGTATCGATCCGGCGGAAGGCTACACCTTC
cdr3_aa: CASSLRGSGIDPAEGYTF
j_call: TRBJ1-2
v_call: TRBV5-1
d_call: .
clone_size: once

cdr3_nt: TGTGCCTGGAGTGTCCCCGGGACAGGTGACACCGGGGAGTTGTTTTTT
cdr3_aa: CAWSVPGTGDTGELFF
j_call: TRBJ2-2
v_call: TRBV30
d_call: TRBD1
clone_size: .

cdr3_nt: TGTGCCACCAGCCACGGAGACAGATCGAGACAAGAGACCCAGTACTTC
cdr3_aa: CATSHGDRSRQETQYF
j_call: TRBJ2-5
v_call: TRBV15
d_call: .
clone_size: .

cdr3_nt: TGCGCCAGCAGCTTGGCCACGAGGGGGCGTCGGGAGACCCAGTACTTC
cdr3_aa: CASSLATRGRRETQYF
j_call: TRBJ2-5
v_call: TRBV5-1
d_call: TRBD1
clone_size: few

cdr3_nt: TGTGCCAGCAGTAAGGGACTAGCCGTCGGTGCGCTGTTTTTT
cdr3_aa: CASSKGLAVGALFF
j_call: TRBJ2-2
v_call: TRBV6-2/TRBV6-3
d_call: TRBD2
clone_size: .

cdr3_nt: TGTGCCAGTAGTGTACAACAGGGGGCGGATACGCAGTATTTT
cdr3_aa: CASSVQQGADTQYF
j_call: TRBJ2-3
v_call: TRBV19
d_call: TRBD1
clone_size: .

cdr3_nt: TGTGCCATCAGTGAGAGACAGAGGTCATGGGACACTGAAGCTTTCTTT
cdr3_aa: CAISERQRSWDTEAFF
j_call: TRBJ1-1
v_call: TRBV10-3
d_call: .
clone_size: .